This T cell receptor (beta chain) was sequenced for a study of T-cell memory formation after mild COVID-19. Study as a whole: There were largely donor-specific TCR clusters.

TCRdb reprocessed the 5' RACE reads via MiXCR and lists one record per CDR3 protein. Of about 140,000 distinct CDR3 sequences detected, more than 12% appear once; the ten largest clones hold 13% to 15%. Germline V CDR1 and CDR2: SGHNT, YYREEE (reference sequence). The CDR3 totals 14 residues. V lost 1 base to trimming and J lost 6 bases, with 11 bases between them. Study-level findings and limits: The finding that pre-infection memory included some responding clones suggested that cross-reactive memory joined. The study found balanced CD4/CD8 in clones contracting day 15 to 85 and a CD4+ lean in later expanders.

Details on this clonotype: Its antigen is undetermined.

The chain employs TRBV5-4 and TRBJ1-5; D unclear. The sequenced sample was PBMCs or a T cell subset sorted from them (not recorded which). This TCR was recovered from an adult woman who had mild COVID-19 (a few samples of this study predate the infection). Cell type and time point are not known. In DNA form, the CDR3 reads TGTGCCAGCAGCTTGCCCGGGGAGGGTCAGCCCCAGCATTTT. Its protein is CASSLPGEGQPQHF.